A selection of T cell receptor beta chains follows, all from one sample in a study of radiotherapy plus CTLA-4 blockade in lung cancer. Method: immunoSEQ multiplex PCR; TCRdb's copy keeps in-frame clones and lacks some. The sample records tens of thousands of clones, 70% to 75% being singletons. Sequences were derived from peripheral blood, sampled from a patient treated with radiotherapy plus ipilimumab. The receptors come from a human donor with non-small cell lung cancer who had stable disease on radiotherapy plus ipilimumab. Both conserved end residues are part of each CDR3. The D gene is left open where the match is weak. A row's size may be missing; if present it is once, few, many or a size class.

J gene: TRBJ2-1; D gene: TRBD1; clone size: NA; V gene: TRBV5-6; CDR3 DNA: TGTGCCAGCAGCTCAGCCGTATCTAGAGACAGGGTTTACAATGAGCAGTTCTTC; CDR3 protein: CASSSAVSRDRVYNEQFF
J gene: TRBJ2-5; D gene: NA; clone size: NA; V gene: TRBV11-2; CDR3 DNA: TGTGCCAGCAGCTTAAAATTCGACAGGACTTGGGAGACCCAGTACTTC; CDR3 protein: CASSLKFDRTWETQYF
J gene: TRBJ1-1; D gene: TRBD1; clone size: NA; V gene: TRBV6-1; CDR3 DNA: TGTGCCAGCAGTGAAGCGGGAGGAGGGGGCGGCACTGAAGCTTTCTTT; CDR3 protein: CASSEAGGGGGTEAFF
J gene: TRBJ1-3; D gene: NA; clone size: NA; V gene: TRBV5-5; CDR3 DNA: TGTGCCAGCAGCTTGGGGGGACACCTCGGAAACACCATATATTTT; CDR3 protein: CASSLGGHLGNTIYF
J gene: TRBJ2-6; D gene: NA; clone size: NA; V gene: TRBV29-1; CDR3 DNA: TGCAGCGGGGGAACTGGGGCCAACGTCCTGACTTTC; CDR3 protein: CSGGTGANVLTF
J gene: TRBJ2-1; D gene: NA; clone size: NA; V gene: TRBV27; CDR3 DNA: TGTGCCAGCACCCAACGGGGTGCCTACAATGAGCAGTTCTTC; CDR3 protein: CASTQRGAYNEQFF
J gene: TRBJ1-2; D gene: NA; clone size: few; V gene: TRBV6-5; CDR3 DNA: TGTGCCAGCAGTTACTCAGGGCGTGCTGTCGGCTACACCTTC; CDR3 protein: CASSYSGRAVGYTF
J gene: TRBJ2-2; D gene: NA; clone size: NA; V gene: TRBV2; CDR3 DNA: TGTGCCAGCAGGCCCCTCGGGGGAAGGGGGGAAGTGAGGACCGGGGAGCTGTTTTTT; CDR3 protein: CASRPLGGRGEVRTGELFF
J gene: TRBJ1-4; D gene: NA; clone size: once; V gene: TRBV7-2; CDR3 DNA: TGTGCCAGCAGCGAGGGGGGCTCGAATGAAAAACTGTTTTTT; CDR3 protein: CASSEGGSNEKLFF
J gene: TRBJ2-2; D gene: NA; clone size: NA; V gene: TRBV6-4; CDR3 DNA: TGTGCCAGCAGTGAAGAGGGCCCGAACACCGGGGAGCTGTTTTTT; CDR3 protein: CASSEEGPNTGELFF
J gene: TRBJ1-5; D gene: NA; clone size: NA; V gene: TRBV27; CDR3 DNA: TGTGCCAGCAGTTTATCGGCGGGGTATAGCAATCAGCCCCAGCATTTT; CDR3 protein: CASSLSAGYSNQPQHF
J gene: TRBJ1-1; D gene: NA; clone size: few; V gene: TRBV18; CDR3 DNA: TGTGCCAGCTCACCACTATTGGGGTTATCTGAAGCTTTCTTT; CDR3 protein: CASSPLLGLSEAFF
J gene: TRBJ2-5; D gene: TRBD1; clone size: once; V gene: TRBV7-2; CDR3 DNA: TGTGCCAGCAGCTTAACAGGGGCGGGCCGAGAGACCCAGTACTTC; CDR3 protein: CASSLTGAGRETQYF
J gene: TRBJ2-3; D gene: TRBD2; clone size: few; V gene: TRBV7-6; CDR3 DNA: TGTGCCAGCAGCTTATTCGGCGGGGGGGCAGATACGCAGTATTTT; CDR3 protein: CASSLFGGGADTQYF
J gene: TRBJ1-2; D gene: TRBD1; clone size: NA; V gene: TRBV11-2; CDR3 DNA: TGTGCCAGCAGCTTAGAACAGGGGTCGGGCTACACCTTC; CDR3 protein: CASSLEQGSGYTF
J gene: TRBJ1-2; D gene: NA; clone size: NA; V gene: TRBV5-4; CDR3 DNA: TGTGCCAGCAGCTTCGGACAGACCTATGGCTACACCTTC; CDR3 protein: CASSFGQTYGYTF
J gene: TRBJ1-2; D gene: NA; clone size: NA; V gene: TRBV5-6; CDR3 DNA: TGTGCCAGCACCCAAAGGACAACTCCGGGCTATGGCTACACCTTC; CDR3 protein: CASTQRTTPGYGYTF
J gene: TRBJ1-5; D gene: NA; clone size: once; V gene: TRBV25-1; CDR3 DNA: TGTGCCAGCAGTCTGGCACAGGTTAATCAGCCCCAGCATTTT; CDR3 protein: CASSLAQVNQPQHF
J gene: TRBJ2-7; D gene: NA; clone size: NA; V gene: TRBV11-2; CDR3 DNA: TGTGCCAGCAGCCCGGCAGACGAGCAGTACTTC; CDR3 protein: CASSPADEQYF
J gene: TRBJ1-1; D gene: TRBD1; clone size: NA; V gene: TRBV10-3; CDR3 DNA: TGTGCCATCACCGCAACCCCGGGACAGGGGACTGAAGCTTTCTTT; CDR3 protein: CAITATPGQGTEAFF
J gene: TRBJ2-1; D gene: TRBD1; clone size: few; V gene: TRBV9; CDR3 DNA: TGTGCCAGCACCCGACAGGGGTCGGAAAATGAGCAGTTCTTC; CDR3 protein: CASTRQGSENEQFF
J gene: TRBJ1-1; D gene: NA; clone size: NA; V gene: TRBV7-3; CDR3 DNA: TGTGCCAGCAGCTCGGACAGTAACACTGAAGCTTTCTTT; CDR3 protein: CASSSDSNTEAFF
J gene: TRBJ2-3; D gene: NA; clone size: NA; V gene: TRBV15; CDR3 DNA: TGTGCCACCAGCAGAGAGGCCCTTCAGTTTACAGATACGCAGTATTTT; CDR3 protein: CATSREALQFTDTQYF
J gene: TRBJ1-2; D gene: NA; clone size: NA; V gene: TRBV5-6; CDR3 DNA: TGTGCCAGCGGCGATGATCGCGGTTCCTATGGCTACACCTTC; CDR3 protein: CASGDDRGSYGYTF
J gene: TRBJ1-4; D gene: NA; clone size: NA; V gene: TRBV7-9; CDR3 DNA: TGTGCCAGCTCCCCACAAGGGTTGGCTAATGAAAAACTGTTTTTT; CDR3 protein: CASSPQGLANEKLFF
J gene: TRBJ1-2; D gene: NA; clone size: few; V gene: TRBV5-1; CDR3 DNA: TGCGCCAGCAGCTACGACTATGGCTACACCTTC; CDR3 protein: CASSYDYGYTF
J gene: TRBJ1-6; D gene: TRBD1; clone size: NA; V gene: TRBV25-1; CDR3 DNA: TGTGCCAGCAGTGAGGGCGGGACAGTGCCTCTCCACTTT; CDR3 protein: CASSEGGTVPLHF
J gene: TRBJ2-1; D gene: TRBD2; clone size: NA; V gene: TRBV5-1; CDR3 DNA: TGCGCCAGCAGCTTGGAACTAGCGGCCTACAATGAGCAGTTCTTC; CDR3 protein: CASSLELAAYNEQFF
J gene: TRBJ2-2; D gene: NA; clone size: NA; V gene: TRBV21-1; CDR3 DNA: TGTGCCAGCAGGGGGCACTTGAACACCGGGGAGCTGTTTTTT; CDR3 protein: CASRGHLNTGELFF
J gene: TRBJ1-1; D gene: TRBD1; clone size: NA; V gene: TRBV10-3; CDR3 DNA: TGTGCTATAGGGGGCTGGGGGGCTGAAGCTTTCTTT; CDR3 protein: CAIGGWGAEAFF
J gene: TRBJ1-1; D gene: NA; clone size: NA; V gene: TRBV7-2; CDR3 DNA: TGTGCCAGCAGCTTAATTCTAGGGGACACTGAAGCTTTCTTT; CDR3 protein: CASSLILGDTEAFF
J gene: TRBJ2-2; D gene: NA; clone size: NA; V gene: TRBV5-1; CDR3 DNA: TGCGCCAGCAGCTTGGCCGACAGGGAGGACACCGGGGAGCTGTTTTTT; CDR3 protein: CASSLADREDTGELFF
J gene: TRBJ1-1; D gene: NA; clone size: NA; V gene: TRBV28; CDR3 DNA: TGTGCCAGCGGAGGGGGTATGAACACTGAAGCTTTCTTT; CDR3 protein: CASGGGMNTEAFF
J gene: TRBJ1-2; D gene: TRBD1; clone size: NA; V gene: TRBV19; CDR3 DNA: TGTGCCAGTAAAACAGGGGGCGCAGGGGACTATGGCTACACCTTC; CDR3 protein: CASKTGGAGDYGYTF
J gene: TRBJ1-4; D gene: NA; clone size: NA; V gene: TRBV9; CDR3 DNA: TGTGCCAGCAGCCTACAGGGAGGATATGAAAAACTGTTTTTT; CDR3 protein: CASSLQGGYEKLFF
J gene: TRBJ2-3; D gene: TRBD2; clone size: NA; V gene: TRBV25-1; CDR3 DNA: TGTGCCAGCATTGGAGCGGGGGGGGAGGCAGATACGCAGTATTTT; CDR3 protein: CASIGAGGEADTQYF
J gene: TRBJ1-1; D gene: NA; clone size: NA; V gene: TRBV18; CDR3 DNA: TGTGCCAGCTCACGCGAGGAGGCTTTGAACACTGAAGCTTTCTTT; CDR3 protein: CASSREEALNTEAFF
J gene: TRBJ2-5; D gene: TRBD1; clone size: NA; V gene: TRBV5-1; CDR3 DNA: TGCGCCAGCAGCTTGGCCGGGACAGAAGGGGAGACCCAGTACTTC; CDR3 protein: CASSLAGTEGETQYF
J gene: TRBJ2-3; D gene: NA; clone size: few; V gene: TRBV5-4; CDR3 DNA: TGTGCCAGCAGCTTGACAGACTCAGATACGCAGTATTTT; CDR3 protein: CASSLTDSDTQYF
J gene: TRBJ2-3; D gene: NA; clone size: NA; V gene: TRBV14; CDR3 DNA: TGTGCCAGCAGCCAATTGGTCGTGACAGATACGCAGTATTTT; CDR3 protein: CASSQLVVTDTQYF
J gene: TRBJ2-1; D gene: TRBD1; clone size: NA; V gene: TRBV9; CDR3 DNA: TGTGCCAGCAGCAACCTAGGACAGGGGGCGTACAATGAGCAGTTCTTC; CDR3 protein: CASSNLGQGAYNEQFF